This TCR beta chain comes out of a study of blood T cell repertoires in COVID-19. Background on the study: Whether acute or convalescent, the COVID-19 samples came from the United States, Italy and Spain.

Enrolment of Seattle patients took place during active infection, and they were followed longitudinally. Generated by immunoSEQ multiplex PCR, the TCRdb table keeps only in-frame clones and is missing some. The sample contains 250,000 to 400,000 clones, roughly 88% of which appear only once. The CDR3 extends over 16 amino acids. The germline gives CDR1 MNHEY, CDR2 SVGAGI. V lost 4 bases and J lost 1; bases outside the gene matches: 7. Sequencing was done on a sample of peripheral blood. This rearrangement joins TRBV6-5 to TRBJ2-1; 7 bases match TRBD2. The TCR was taken from a woman younger than 45 with COVID-19, enrolled during active disease. Written as DNA, the CDR3 is TGTGCCAGCAGTTCCCGGGGTAGCGGGTCCTACAATGAGCAGTTCTTC. Translation: CASSSRGSGSYNEQFF.